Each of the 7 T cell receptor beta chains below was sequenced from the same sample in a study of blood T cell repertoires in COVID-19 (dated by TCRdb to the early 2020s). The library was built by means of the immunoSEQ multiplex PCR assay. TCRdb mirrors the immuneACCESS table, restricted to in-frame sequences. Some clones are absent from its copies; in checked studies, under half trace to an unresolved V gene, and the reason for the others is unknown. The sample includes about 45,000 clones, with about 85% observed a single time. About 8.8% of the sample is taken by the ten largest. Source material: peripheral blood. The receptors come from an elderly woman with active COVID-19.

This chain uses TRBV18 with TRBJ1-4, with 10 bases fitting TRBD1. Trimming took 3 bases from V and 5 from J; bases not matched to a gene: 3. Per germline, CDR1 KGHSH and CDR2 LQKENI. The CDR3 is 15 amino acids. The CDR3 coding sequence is TGTGCCAGCTCACCCCCGGGACAGGGGAATGAAAAACTGTTTTTT. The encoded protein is CASSPPGQGNEKLFF.

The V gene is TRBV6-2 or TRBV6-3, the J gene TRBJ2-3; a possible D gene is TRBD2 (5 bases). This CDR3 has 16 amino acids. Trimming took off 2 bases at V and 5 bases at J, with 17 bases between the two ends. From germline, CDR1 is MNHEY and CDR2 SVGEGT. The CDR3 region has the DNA TGTGCCAGCAGTTACCGGTCGGTGGGGAGTGGAGATACGCAGTATTTT. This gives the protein CASSYRSVGSGDTQYF.

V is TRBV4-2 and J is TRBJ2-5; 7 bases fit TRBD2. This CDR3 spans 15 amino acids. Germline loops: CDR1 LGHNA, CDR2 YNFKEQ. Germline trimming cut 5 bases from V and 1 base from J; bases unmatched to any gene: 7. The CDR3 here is CASSLGAGVQETQYF. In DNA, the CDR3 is TGTGCCAGCAGCTTAGGCGCGGGGGTCCAAGAGACCCAGTACTTC.

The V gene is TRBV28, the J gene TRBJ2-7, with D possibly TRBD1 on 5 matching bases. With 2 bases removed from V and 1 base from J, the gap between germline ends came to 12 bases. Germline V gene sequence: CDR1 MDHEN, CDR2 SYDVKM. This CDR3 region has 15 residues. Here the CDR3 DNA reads TGTGCCAGCAGTTTACGGATCCCAGGGTCCTACGAGCAGTACTTC. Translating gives CASSLRIPGSYEQYF.

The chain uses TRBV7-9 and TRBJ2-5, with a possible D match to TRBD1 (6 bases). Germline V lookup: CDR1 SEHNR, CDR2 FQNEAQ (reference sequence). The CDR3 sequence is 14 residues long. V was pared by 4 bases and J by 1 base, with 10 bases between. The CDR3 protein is CASSSGQPQETQYF. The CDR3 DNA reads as TGTGCCAGCAGCTCCGGACAGCCCCAAGAGACCCAGTACTTC. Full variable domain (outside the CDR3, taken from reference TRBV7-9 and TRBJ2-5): DTGVSQNPRHKITKRGQNVTFRCDPISEHNRLYWYRQTLGQGPEFLTYFQNEAQLEKSRLLSDRFSAERPKGSFSTLEIQRTEQGDSAMYLCASSSGQPQETQYFGPGTRLLVL.

This CDR3 is CASSRGGYEQYF. CDR3 coding DNA: TGTGCCAGCAGCCGGGGGGGCTACGAGCAGTACTTC. This chain connects TRBV14 to TRBJ2-7; TRBD2 matches 7 bases. Germline V gene lookup returns CDR1 SGHDN and CDR2 FVKESK. This CDR3 comprises 12 residues. J gave up 3 bases and V 4 bases, and 0 bases lay outside the gene matches.

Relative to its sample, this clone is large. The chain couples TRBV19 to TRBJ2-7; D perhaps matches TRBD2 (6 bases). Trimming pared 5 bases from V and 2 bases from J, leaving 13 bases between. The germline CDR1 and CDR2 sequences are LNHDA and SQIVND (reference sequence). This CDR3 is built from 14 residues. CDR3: CASSGRTAPYEQYF. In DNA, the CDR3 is TGTGCCAGTAGTGGGAGGACGGCTCCCTACGAGCAGTACTTC.